The sequence of this T cell receptor beta chain was determined in a study of cytomegalovirus exposure and HLA in healthy donors. Study conclusions and caveats: The finding came from a later analysis; first-cohort TCR clusters tended to co-occur in the 110 or so validation repertoires. High specificity and sensitivity for cytomegalovirus status were reported for the classifier. The study labeled fewer than 200 TCR beta chains cytomegalovirus-associated.

TCRdb's table, derived via immunoSEQ multiplex PCR, lists solely in-frame clones and lacks some. The repertoire has approximately 160,000 clones, just under 85% of them found once; the top ten carry 2% to 2.5%. Separate from the 666-subject first cohort, the 120-subject validation cohort was the one that the donors belonged to. A word on this clone: Its antigen is unknown.

The origin of this receptor is a young man in good health and CMV-seropositive. The sequencing input was PBMCs.

CDR3 in DNA: TGTGCCAGTAGTCCCTTGGGGGGGGCGGCCAAAAACATTCAGTACTTC. Translation gives CASSPLGGAAKNIQYF. The V gene is TRBV19, the J gene TRBJ2-4; D perhaps matches TRBD2 (7 bases). Germline CDR1 LNHDA, CDR2 SQIVND (reference sequence). The CDR3 consists of 16 residues. The V gene lost 5 bases and the J gene lost 1 base, with 15 bases spanning the gap.